The TCR beta chain described here comes from a study of OX40 agonist ivuxolimab in advanced cancers. People who had autoimmune disease history or systemic immunosuppression were excluded. V lost 5 bases, J lost 0 bases, and 7 bases stayed unmatched. This CDR3 comprises 15 residues. Germline CDR1 and CDR2: SGHVS and FQNEAQ. Repertoires were generated with immunoSEQ multiplex PCR, while TCRdb's copy carries only in-frame clones and drops some. The sample contains some 19,000 clones, approximately 88% of which appear only once. Study results and caveats: At doses 0.1 to 3.0 mg/kg, CD4+ and CD8+ clones expanded.

On this clone itself: The antigen remains undetermined.

This chain connects TRBV7-8 to TRBJ2-7; TRBD1 matches 7 bases. This specimen was CD4+ or CD8+ T cells sorted from blood, taken in a trial of the OX40 agonist ivuxolimab. This clonotype originated in an adult with an advanced solid tumor such as melanoma, head and neck, liver or kidney cancer. In DNA, the CDR3 is TGTGCCAGCAGCCCCCCGGGGACAGTCTCCTACGAGCAGTACTTC. Its protein product is CASSPPGTVSYEQYF.